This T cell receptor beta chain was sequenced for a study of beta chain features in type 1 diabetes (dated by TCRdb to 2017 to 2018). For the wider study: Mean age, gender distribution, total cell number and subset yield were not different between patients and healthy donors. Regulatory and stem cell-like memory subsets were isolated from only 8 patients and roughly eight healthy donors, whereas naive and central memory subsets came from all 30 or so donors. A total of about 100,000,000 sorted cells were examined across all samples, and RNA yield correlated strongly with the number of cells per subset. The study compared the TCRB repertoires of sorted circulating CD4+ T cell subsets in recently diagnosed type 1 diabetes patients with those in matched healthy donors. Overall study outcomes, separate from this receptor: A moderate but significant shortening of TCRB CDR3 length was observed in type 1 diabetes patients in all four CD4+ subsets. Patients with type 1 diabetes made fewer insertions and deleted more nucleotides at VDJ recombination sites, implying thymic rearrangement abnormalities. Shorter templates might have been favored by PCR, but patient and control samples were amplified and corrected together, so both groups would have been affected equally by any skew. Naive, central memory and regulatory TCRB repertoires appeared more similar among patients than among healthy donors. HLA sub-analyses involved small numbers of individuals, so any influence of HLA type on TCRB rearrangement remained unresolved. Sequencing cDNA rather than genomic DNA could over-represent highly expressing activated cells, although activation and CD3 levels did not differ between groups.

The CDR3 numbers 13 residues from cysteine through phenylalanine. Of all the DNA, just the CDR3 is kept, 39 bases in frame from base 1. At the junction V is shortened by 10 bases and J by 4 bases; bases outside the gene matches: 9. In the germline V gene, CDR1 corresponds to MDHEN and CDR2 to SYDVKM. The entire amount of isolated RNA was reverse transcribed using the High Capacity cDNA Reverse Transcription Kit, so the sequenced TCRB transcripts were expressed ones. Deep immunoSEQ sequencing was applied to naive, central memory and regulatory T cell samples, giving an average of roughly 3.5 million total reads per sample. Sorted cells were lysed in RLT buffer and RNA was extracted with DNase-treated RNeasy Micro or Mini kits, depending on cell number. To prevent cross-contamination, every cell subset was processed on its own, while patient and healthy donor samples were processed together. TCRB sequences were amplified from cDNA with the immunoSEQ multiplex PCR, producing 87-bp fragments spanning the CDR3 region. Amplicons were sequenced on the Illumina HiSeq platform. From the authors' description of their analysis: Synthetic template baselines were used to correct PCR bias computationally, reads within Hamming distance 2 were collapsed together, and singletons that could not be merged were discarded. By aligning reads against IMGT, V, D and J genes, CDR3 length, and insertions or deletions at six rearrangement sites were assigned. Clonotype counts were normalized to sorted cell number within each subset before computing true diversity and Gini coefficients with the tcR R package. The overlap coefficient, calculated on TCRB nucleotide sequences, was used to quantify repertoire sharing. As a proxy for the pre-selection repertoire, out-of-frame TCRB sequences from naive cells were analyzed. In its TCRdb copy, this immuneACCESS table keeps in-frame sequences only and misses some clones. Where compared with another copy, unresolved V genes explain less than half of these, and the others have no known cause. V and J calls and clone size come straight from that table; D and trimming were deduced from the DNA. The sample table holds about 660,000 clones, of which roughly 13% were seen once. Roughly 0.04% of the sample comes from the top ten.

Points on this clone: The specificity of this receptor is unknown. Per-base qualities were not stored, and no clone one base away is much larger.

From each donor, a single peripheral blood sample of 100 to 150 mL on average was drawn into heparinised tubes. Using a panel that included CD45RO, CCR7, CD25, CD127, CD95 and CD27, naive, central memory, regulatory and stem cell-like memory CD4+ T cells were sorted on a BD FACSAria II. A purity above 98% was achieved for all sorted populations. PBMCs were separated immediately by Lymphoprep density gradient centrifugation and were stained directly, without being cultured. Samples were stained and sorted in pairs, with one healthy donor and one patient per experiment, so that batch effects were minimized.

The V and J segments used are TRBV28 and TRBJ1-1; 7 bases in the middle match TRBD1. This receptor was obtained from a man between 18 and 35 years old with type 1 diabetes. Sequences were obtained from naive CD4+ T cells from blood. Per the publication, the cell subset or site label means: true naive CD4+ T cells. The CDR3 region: CATQTGTFTEAFF. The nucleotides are TGTGCCACCCAGACAGGGACCTTCACTGAAGCTTTCTTT.